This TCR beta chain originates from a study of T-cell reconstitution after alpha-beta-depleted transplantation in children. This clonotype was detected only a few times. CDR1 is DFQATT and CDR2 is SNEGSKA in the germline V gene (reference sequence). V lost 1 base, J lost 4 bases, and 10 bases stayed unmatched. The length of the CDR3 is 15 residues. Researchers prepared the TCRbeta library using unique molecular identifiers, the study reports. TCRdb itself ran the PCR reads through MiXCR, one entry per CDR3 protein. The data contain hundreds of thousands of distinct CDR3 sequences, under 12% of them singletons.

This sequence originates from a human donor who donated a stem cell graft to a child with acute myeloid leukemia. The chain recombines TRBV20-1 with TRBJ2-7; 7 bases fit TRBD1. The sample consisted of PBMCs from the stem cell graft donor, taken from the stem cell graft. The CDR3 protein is CSARGQGEVGYEQYF. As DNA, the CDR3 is TGCAGTGCTAGAGGGCAGGGGGAAGTTGGGTACGAGCAGTACTTC.